This T cell receptor (beta chain) derives from a study of T cell responses to AZD1222 COVID-19 vaccine. Findings of the study overall: At baseline, just a handful of AZD1222 recipients tested seropositive.

Using immunoSEQ multiplex PCR, the repertoire was profiled, and TCRdb retains in-frame clones only, with some absent. The sample contains around 100,000 clones, 70% to 90% of which appear only once. Looked up from germline, CDR1 is ENHRY and CDR2 is SYGVKD. CDR3 length equals 11 residues. V gave up 3 bases and J gave up 4 bases, with 2 bases separating them. As regards this clone: The target antigen is unknown.

The chain employs TRBV10-3 and TRBJ2-3; D remains unclear. The receptor was derived from an adult who received the AZD1222 COVID-19 vaccine. This material consisted of peripheral blood, taken 28 days after the second AZD1222 dose. CDR3 region: CAISDSDTQYF. The CDR3 DNA follows: TGTGCCATCAGTGACTCAGATACGCAGTATTTT.